Listed below are T cell receptor beta chains from one sample, sequenced in a study of T cells in Graves' hyperthyroidism and ophthalmopathy. TCRdb used MiXCR to reprocess the multiplex PCR reads, holding one entry per CDR3 protein. The data hold around 560,000 distinct CDR3 sequences, with around 17% observed a single time. Specimen: blood. Source of these receptors: a woman aged 18-30 years with Graves' hyperthyroidism. The conserved cysteine and the conserved F or W are not part of the CDR3 here. A clone size is listed for some rows: how often the clone was seen (once, few, many), or a class if it is expanded.

j_call clone_size v_call cdr3_aa
TRBJ2-2 . TRBV10-3 AISSRDFRTGELF
TRBJ2-5 many TRBV7-7 ASAGLAGAQETQY
TRBJ2-5 many TRBV20-1 SARVGTSGKETQY
TRBJ2-7 . TRBV9 ASGIGTGPEQY
TRBJ1-2 many TRBV18 ASSPGNLYGYT
TRBJ2-3 few TRBV4-2 ASSQDGSSGADTQY
TRBJ1-1 few TRBV10-3 AISTQGDTEAF
TRBJ2-7 many TRBV28 ASSLGQIAYEQY
TRBJ1-1 many TRBV27 ASSLSGTVNTEAF
TRBJ1-2 . TRBV28 ASSLLSGNGYT
TRBJ1-2 . TRBV7-2 ASSRRQVLNYGYT
TRBJ1-2 many TRBV13 ASSLKSLRSGYT
TRBJ1-5 many TRBV3-1 ASSQGSGDNRPQH
TRBJ1-1 . TRBV12-3/TRBV12-4 ASSFGQGAEAF
TRBJ2-7 . TRBV4-1 ASSSGQGAGEQY
TRBJ1-2 few TRBV28 ASSLFGENYT
TRBJ2-7 . TRBV20-1 SAGQAAGGIYEQY
TRBJ2-3 . TRBV12-3/TRBV12-4 ASSPPFGEASTDTQY
TRBJ2-3 many TRBV28 ASSLGRGFHTDTQY
TRBJ2-1 many TRBV28 ASSLEQLGQGYNEQF
TRBJ2-1 . TRBV6-1 ASLEVRAGGYNEQF
TRBJ1-6 once TRBV6-1 ASSAGQHYNSPLH
TRBJ2-3 few TRBV4-2 ASSQDQAGLTDTQY
TRBJ2-3 many TRBV20-1 SVPGLAGSDTQY
TRBJ1-2 . TRBV20-1 SAPPQGIGNGYT
TRBJ2-3 many TRBV7-2 ASSLAGGDTQY
TRBJ2-2 many TRBV30 AWRIQGNTGELF
TRBJ1-5 . TRBV25-1 ASSGEARQGANQPQH
TRBJ2-5 many TRBV28 ASRASNLETQY
TRBJ1-1 . TRBV6-1 ASSKGEGISAF
TRBJ1-2 . TRBV7-8 ASSLARSSGYT
TRBJ2-7 . TRBV11-3 ASSLVRGGEQY
TRBJ2-1 many TRBV28 ASSLGGLAGYNEQF
TRBJ2-1 . TRBV11-2 ASSPTIGHLEQF
TRBJ1-3 . TRBV11-2 ASSYEGQGFGNTIY
TRBJ1-6 many TRBV5-1 ASSFLGGQEENSPLH
TRBJ1-2 many TRBV5-1 ASSFGNSNYGYT
TRBJ1-1 . TRBV6-5 ASSYLPGPTEAF
TRBJ2-6 few TRBV27 ASRSTRGANVLT
TRBJ2-7 many TRBV11-3 ASSPWGTSGAPYEQY
TRBJ1-2 . TRBV29-1 SVENGTGAANYGYT
TRBJ1-2 many TRBV3-1 ASSQGDRFLTGYT
TRBJ1-5 . TRBV19 ASSVTGEANQPQH
TRBJ2-1 . TRBV24-1 ATSVWGTSGDEQF
TRBJ2-1 few TRBV4-1 ASSQGRGSRDNEQF
TRBJ2-4 few TRBV5-1 ASTPDLAKNIQY
TRBJ2-5 many TRBV7-9 ASSLMGETQY
TRBJ1-2 few TRBV20-1 SAKGTFGYT
TRBJ1-2 many TRBV5-1 ASSLSPGENYGYT
TRBJ2-4 many TRBV28 ASSFAGTKNIQY
TRBJ2-7 . TRBV6-2/TRBV6-3 ASRFGAGFAQY
TRBJ2-3 . TRBV29-1 SVLAGLPSTDTQY
TRBJ1-4 . TRBV25-1 ASSEHSYATNEKLF
TRBJ2-1 . TRBV9 ASRRTSAYNEQF
TRBJ2-7 . TRBV12-3/TRBV12-4 ASSLSRAGEQY